The 18 T cell receptor beta chains presented below share a single source sample, sequenced in a study of technical replicates of blood from a few donors. Only in-frame clones appear in the TCRdb table, and some are missing; sequencing was by immunoSEQ multiplex PCR. The sample lists about 97,000 clones, around 96% occurring once. The sequenced sample was T cells isolated from PBMCs. The receptors originated from a human donor in good health.

The chain carries TRBV9 and TRBJ1-1; D remains ambiguous. The V gene lost 4 bases and the J gene lost 1 base, with 11 bases spanning the gap. Germline CDR1 is SGDLS and CDR2 is YYNGEE. This CDR3 comprises 14 residues. CDR3 nucleotides: TGTGCCAGCAGCTCCTTTTCAGGGAACACTGAAGCTTTCTTT. Residues: CASSSFSGNTEAFF.

The chain recombines TRBV21-1 with TRBJ1-5; TRBD1 is taken as the D call from the table, unchecked against the DNA. TRBV21-1 is deemed a pseudogene. CDR3 length: 15 amino acids. The CDR3 sequence is CASSNQEQFGQPQHF. In DNA form, the CDR3 reads TGTGCCAGCAGCAATCAGGAACAGTTCGGTCAGCCCCAGCATTTT.

The V and J genes are TRBV4-3 and TRBJ2-1; 7 bases map to TRBD2. This CDR3 region has 15 residues. Germline V lookup: CDR1 LGHNA, CDR2 YSLEER. After removal of 4 bases from V and 6 bases from J, the junction contained 9 bases not matched to a gene. CDR3: CASSLGGRFSNEQFF. CDR3 bases: TGCGCCAGCAGCCTGGGAGGGAGATTCTCCAATGAGCAGTTCTTC.

This chain links TRBV19 with TRBJ1-2; 7 nucleotides line up with TRBD1. The length of the CDR3 is 13 residues. In germline, CDR1 is LNHDA, CDR2 SQIVND (reference sequence). Trimming at V came to 5 bases and at J to 8 bases, leaving 8 bases not matched to a gene. In nucleotides, the CDR3 is TGTGCCAGTAGTGCAGGGACAGTCTACGGCTACACCTTC. Protein product: CASSAGTVYGYTF. Variable domain in full (rest from reference TRBV19 and TRBJ1-2): DGGITQSPKYLFRKEGQNVTLSCEQNLNHDAMYWYRQDPGQGLRLIYYSQIVNDFQKGDIAEGYSVSREKKESFPLTVTSAQKNPTAFYLCASSAGTVYGYTFGSGTRLTVV.

This clone was recorded once. The CDR3 reads CASSTRLAGDFSSSYNEQFF. CDR3 nucleotide sequence: TGTGCCAGTAGTACGAGACTAGCGGGGGACTTTTCCAGCTCCTACAATGAGCAGTTCTTC. This chain connects TRBV19 to TRBJ2-1; the match to TRBD2 covers 12 bases. The CDR3 consists of 20 residues. Trimming at V came to 4 bases and at J to 0 bases, leaving 13 bases not matched to a gene. Germline CDR1 reads LNHDA; CDR2 reads SQIVND (reference sequence).

This rearrangement joins TRBV28 to TRBJ1-5; maybe TRBD1 (5 bases). The CDR3 consists of 15 residues. Germline V lookup: CDR1 MDHEN, CDR2 SYDVKM. Trimming cost V 1 base and J 5 bases, with 12 bases left between them. The DNA for the CDR3 is TGTGCCAGCAGTTTATCAGCAGGGAAATATCAGCCCCAGCATTTT. Its translation: CASSLSAGKYQPQHF. Drawing the rest from reference TRBV28 and TRBJ1-5, the complete variable domain is DVKVTQSSRYLVKRTGEKVFLECVQDMDHENMFWYRQDPGLGLRLIYFSYDVKMKEKGDIPEGYSVSREKKERFSLILESASTNQTSMYLCASSLSAGKYQPQHFGDGTRLSIL.

This chain links TRBV2 with TRBJ1-3; D unresolved. Trimming cost V 9 bases and J 4 bases, with 7 bases left between them. Germline V gene lookup returns CDR1 SNHLY and CDR2 FYNNEI. The CDR3 sequence is 11 residues long. In nucleotides, the CDR3 is TGTGCCAGTCAGGCCGGAAACACCATATATTTT. It is translated as CASQAGNTIYF.

CDR3 region: CASSVGRGYGYTF. CDR3 DNA sequence: TGTGCCAGCAGCGTTGGGAGGGGGTATGGCTACACCTTC. The V call is TRBV28, the J call TRBJ1-2, with D possibly being TRBD1 (6 bases). The CDR3 loop spans 13 amino acids. The ends were cut back, 6 bases at V and 5 bases at J, with 13 bases in the middle. The germline CDR1 and CDR2 sequences are MDHEN and SYDVKM.

The chain employs TRBV5-1 and TRBJ2-2; 9 bases are shared with TRBD1. The ends lost 4 bases at V and 7 bases at J; junction bases unmatched: 8. CDR3 length equals 15 residues. Germline-derived CDR1 and CDR2 are SGHRS and YFSETQ. CDR3 in DNA: TGCGCCAGCAGCACCTTACAGGGGGCCGGCGGGGAGCTGTTTTTT. The encoded protein is CASSTLQGAGGELFF.

The V and J genes are TRBV5-4 and TRBJ1-2; D is unresolved. The germline gives CDR1 SGHNT, CDR2 YYREEE (reference sequence). Trimming pared 2 bases from V and 4 bases from J, leaving 9 bases between. CDR3 length: 13 amino acids. The CDR3 DNA reads TGTGCCAGCAGCTTACAGAATCTCTATGGCTACACCTTC. This sequence encodes CASSLQNLYGYTF.

The rearrangement uses TRBV4-1 and TRBJ2-2, with 11 bases lining up with TRBD2. The V and J ends lost 1 base and 3 bases, in that order; junction bases with no gene match: 4. This CDR3 contains 17 residues. The germline V gene has CDR1 MGHRA and CDR2 YSYEKL. The CDR3 protein is CASSQVSLAGDTGELFF. In DNA, the CDR3 is TGCGCCAGCAGCCAAGTCTCACTAGCGGGGGACACCGGGGAGCTGTTTTTT.

The chain employs TRBV7-3 and TRBJ1-2, with 7 bases aligning to TRBD1. This CDR3 comprises 13 residues. The J segment lost 4 bases and the V segment lost 2 bases, leaving 1 base of the junction unmatched. Germline-derived CDR1 and CDR2 are SGHTA and FQGTGA. Here the CDR3 reads CASSLSGGYGYTF. Here the CDR3 DNA reads TGTGCCAGCAGCTTATCAGGGGGCTATGGCTACACCTTC.

The CDR3, as DNA: TGTGCCAGCAGCGTAGTAGAAGGGACTAGCGGGAGTAATGAGCAGTTCTTC. It yields the protein CASSVVEGTSGSNEQFF. The V gene is TRBV9, the J gene TRBJ2-1, with TRBD2 matching 14 bases. V dropped 0 bases and J dropped 7; count of bases not matched to a gene: 6. Germline lookup yields CDR1 SGDLS and CDR2 YYNGEE. CDR3 length: 17 amino acids.

In DNA, the CDR3 is TGTGCCAGCAGCTATATTTATAGCGGGAGCCCCCACGAGCAGTACTTC. This gives the protein CASSYIYSGSPHEQYF. This chain links TRBV5-8 with TRBJ2-7, with 9 positions matching TRBD2. CDR3 length: 16 amino acids. Germline V CDR1 and CDR2: SGHTS, YDEGEE. The trim removed 3 bases at V and 5 bases at J, leaving 12 bases unmatched.

Here the CDR3 DNA reads TGTGCCAGTGCCCCTTTTCCAGGGGGGATGAAGAACACTGAAGCTTTCTTT. Translating it yields CASAPFPGGMKNTEAFF. This rearrangement joins TRBV19 to TRBJ1-1; 7 bases align to TRBD1. Per the germline V gene, CDR1 is LNHDA and CDR2 is SQIVND (reference sequence). The CDR3 runs to 17 residues. V gave up 8 bases and J gave up 1 base; unmatched junction bases: 16.

The rearrangement links TRBV5-1 to TRBJ2-1; 7 nucleotides agree with TRBD2. The CDR3 has 16 amino acids. Unmatched junction bases numbered 11, after V lost 0 bases and J lost 8 bases. Germline-derived CDR1 and CDR2 are SGHRS and YFSETQ. Here the CDR3 DNA reads TGCGCCAGCAGCTTGGAAGCGGGGCTCTTAGTGGATGAGCAGTTCTTC. It encodes CASSLEAGLLVDEQFF.

The chain is built from TRBV19 and TRBJ1-3; D gene ambiguous. Germline-derived CDR1 and CDR2 are LNHDA and SQIVND (reference sequence). The CDR3 covers 14 residues. The germline V and J ends were trimmed by 7 bases and 0 bases, with 10 bases remaining between them. CDR3: CASIPMASGNTIYF. The CDR3 DNA is TGTGCCAGTATCCCCATGGCCTCTGGAAACACCATATATTTT. Using reference TRBV19 and TRBJ1-3 for the parts outside the CDR3, the full variable domain is DGGITQSPKYLFRKEGQNVTLSCEQNLNHDAMYWYRQDPGQGLRLIYYSQIVNDFQKGDIAEGYSVSREKKESFPLTVTSAQKNPTAFYLCASIPMASGNTIYFGEGSWLTVV.

This clone has only one observation. V usage is TRBV6-1 and J usage is TRBJ2-7; 14 bases align to TRBD2. CDR1 and CDR2 from the germline V gene are MNHNS and SASEGT. CDR3 length: 15 residues. The V gene end was trimmed by 4 bases and the J gene end by 3 bases; junction bases not matched to a gene: 2. Here the CDR3 DNA reads TGTGCCAGCAGTGGACTAGCGGGAGGGCTCTACGAGCAGTACTTC. It specifies CASSGLAGGLYEQYF.